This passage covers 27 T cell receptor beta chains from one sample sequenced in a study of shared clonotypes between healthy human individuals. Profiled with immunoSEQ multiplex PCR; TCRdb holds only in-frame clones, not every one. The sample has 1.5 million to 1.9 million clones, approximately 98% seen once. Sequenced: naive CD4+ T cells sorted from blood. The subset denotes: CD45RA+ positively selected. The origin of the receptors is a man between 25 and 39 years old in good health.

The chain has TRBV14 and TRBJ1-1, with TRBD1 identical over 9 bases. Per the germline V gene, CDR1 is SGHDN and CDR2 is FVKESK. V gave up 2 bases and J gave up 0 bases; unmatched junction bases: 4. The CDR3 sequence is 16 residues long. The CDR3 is CASSQRTGALNTEAFF. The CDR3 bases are TGTGCCAGCAGCCAAAGGACAGGGGCGTTGAACACTGAAGCTTTCTTT.

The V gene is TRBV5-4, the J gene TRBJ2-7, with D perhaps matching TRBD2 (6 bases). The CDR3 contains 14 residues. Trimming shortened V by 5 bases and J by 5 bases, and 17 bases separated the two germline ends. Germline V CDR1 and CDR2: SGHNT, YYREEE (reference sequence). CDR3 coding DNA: TGTGCCAGCAGTTGGGGACTCCAACCCGACGAGCAGTACTTC. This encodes CASSWGLQPDEQYF.

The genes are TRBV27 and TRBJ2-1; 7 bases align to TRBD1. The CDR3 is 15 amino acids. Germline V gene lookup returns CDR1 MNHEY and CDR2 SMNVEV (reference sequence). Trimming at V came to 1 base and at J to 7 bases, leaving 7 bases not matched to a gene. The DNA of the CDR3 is TGTGCCAGCAGTTTATGGAGACAGGGATTGAATGAGCAGTTCTTC. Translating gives CASSLWRQGLNEQFF.

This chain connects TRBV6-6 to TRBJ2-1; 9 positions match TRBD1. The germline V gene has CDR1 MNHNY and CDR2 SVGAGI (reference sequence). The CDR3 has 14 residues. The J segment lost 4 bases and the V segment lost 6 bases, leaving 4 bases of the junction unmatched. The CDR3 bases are TGTGCCAGCAGGGGGACAGGGCAGTACAATGAGCAGTTCTTC. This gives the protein CASRGTGQYNEQFF.

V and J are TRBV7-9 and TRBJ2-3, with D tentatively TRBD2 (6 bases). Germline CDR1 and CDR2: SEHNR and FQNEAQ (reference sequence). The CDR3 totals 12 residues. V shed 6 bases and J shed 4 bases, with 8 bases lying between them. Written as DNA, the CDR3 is TGTGCCAGCAGGTCGGGGGCAGATACGCAGTATTTT. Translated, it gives CASRSGADTQYF.

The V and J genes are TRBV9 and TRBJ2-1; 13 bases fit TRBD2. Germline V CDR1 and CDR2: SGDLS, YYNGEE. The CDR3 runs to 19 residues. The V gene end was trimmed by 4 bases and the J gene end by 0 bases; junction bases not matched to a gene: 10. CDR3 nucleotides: TGTGCCAGCAGCCCAGGACTAGCGGGAGCTTTCAGCTCCTACAATGAGCAGTTCTTC. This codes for CASSPGLAGAFSSYNEQFF.

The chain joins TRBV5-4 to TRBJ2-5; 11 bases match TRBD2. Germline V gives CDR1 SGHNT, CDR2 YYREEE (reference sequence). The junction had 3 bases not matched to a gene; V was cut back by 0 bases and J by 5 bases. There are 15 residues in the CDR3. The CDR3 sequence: CASSLGTSGSETQYF. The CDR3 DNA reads TGTGCCAGCAGCTTGGGCACTAGCGGGAGCGAGACCCAGTACTTC.

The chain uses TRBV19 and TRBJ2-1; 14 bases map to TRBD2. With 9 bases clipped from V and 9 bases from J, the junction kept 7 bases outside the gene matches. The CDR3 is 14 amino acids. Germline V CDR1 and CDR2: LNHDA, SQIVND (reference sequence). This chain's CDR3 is CASTGTSGSGEQFF. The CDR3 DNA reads TGTGCCAGCACCGGGACTAGCGGGAGCGGTGAGCAGTTCTTC.

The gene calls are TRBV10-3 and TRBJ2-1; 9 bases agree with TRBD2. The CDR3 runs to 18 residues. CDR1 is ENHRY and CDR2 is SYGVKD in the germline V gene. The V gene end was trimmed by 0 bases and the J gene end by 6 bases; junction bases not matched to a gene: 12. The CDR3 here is CAISESRGSGSFGNEQFF. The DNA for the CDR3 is TGTGCCATCAGTGAGTCGCGAGGTAGCGGGAGTTTTGGCAATGAGCAGTTCTTC.

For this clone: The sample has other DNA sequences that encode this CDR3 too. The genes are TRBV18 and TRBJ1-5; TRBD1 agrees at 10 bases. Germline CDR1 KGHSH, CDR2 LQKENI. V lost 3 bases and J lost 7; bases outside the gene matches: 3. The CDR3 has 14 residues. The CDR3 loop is CASSPGQGYQPQHF. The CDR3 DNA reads TGTGCCAGCTCACCGGGACAGGGGTACCAGCCCCAGCATTTT.

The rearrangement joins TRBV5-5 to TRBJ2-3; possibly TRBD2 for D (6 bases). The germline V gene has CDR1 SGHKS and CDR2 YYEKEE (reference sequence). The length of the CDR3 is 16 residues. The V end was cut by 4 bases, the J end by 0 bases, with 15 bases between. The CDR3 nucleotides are TGTGCCAGCAGCCTCGGAGACGCGGGGAGCACAGATACGCAGTATTTT. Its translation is CASSLGDAGSTDTQYF.

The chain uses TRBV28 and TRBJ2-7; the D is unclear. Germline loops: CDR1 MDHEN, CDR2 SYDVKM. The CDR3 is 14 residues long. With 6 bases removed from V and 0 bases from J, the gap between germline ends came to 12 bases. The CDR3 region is CASRLTEPSYEQYF. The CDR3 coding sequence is TGTGCCAGCAGGTTGACTGAGCCCTCCTACGAGCAGTACTTC.

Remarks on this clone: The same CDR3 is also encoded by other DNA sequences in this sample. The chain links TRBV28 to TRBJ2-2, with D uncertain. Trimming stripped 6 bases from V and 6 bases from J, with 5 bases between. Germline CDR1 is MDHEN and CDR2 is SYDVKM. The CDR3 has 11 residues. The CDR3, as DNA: TGTGCCAGCAGCCCGTCCGGGGAGCTGTTTTTT. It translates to CASSPSGELFF.

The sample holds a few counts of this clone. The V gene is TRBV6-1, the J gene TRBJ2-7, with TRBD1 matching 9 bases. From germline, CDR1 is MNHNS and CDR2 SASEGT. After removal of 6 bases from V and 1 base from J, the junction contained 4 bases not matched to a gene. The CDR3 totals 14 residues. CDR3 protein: CASRWTGASYEQYF. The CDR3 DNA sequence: TGTGCCAGCAGATGGACAGGGGCTTCCTACGAGCAGTACTTC.

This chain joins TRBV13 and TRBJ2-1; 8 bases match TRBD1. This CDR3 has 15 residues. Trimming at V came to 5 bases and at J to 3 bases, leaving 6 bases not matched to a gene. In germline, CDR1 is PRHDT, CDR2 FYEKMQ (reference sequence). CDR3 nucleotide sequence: TGTGCCAGCAGCGGCCCGGGACAGGTCTACAATGAGCAGTTCTTC. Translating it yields CASSGPGQVYNEQFF.

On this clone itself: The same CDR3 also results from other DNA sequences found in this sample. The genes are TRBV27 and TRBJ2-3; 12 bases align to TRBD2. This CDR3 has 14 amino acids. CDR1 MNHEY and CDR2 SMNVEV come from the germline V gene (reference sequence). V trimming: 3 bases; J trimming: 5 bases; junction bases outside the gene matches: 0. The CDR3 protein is CASSLGLAGDTQYF. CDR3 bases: TGTGCCAGCAGTTTGGGACTAGCGGGAGATACGCAGTATTTT.

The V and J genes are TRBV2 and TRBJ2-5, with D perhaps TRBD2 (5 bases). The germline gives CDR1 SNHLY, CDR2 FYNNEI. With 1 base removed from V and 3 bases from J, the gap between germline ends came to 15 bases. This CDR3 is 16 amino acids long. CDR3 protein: CASSEGGRPREETQYF. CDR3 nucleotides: TGTGCCAGCAGTGAAGGTGGGAGACCAAGAGAAGAGACCCAGTACTTC.

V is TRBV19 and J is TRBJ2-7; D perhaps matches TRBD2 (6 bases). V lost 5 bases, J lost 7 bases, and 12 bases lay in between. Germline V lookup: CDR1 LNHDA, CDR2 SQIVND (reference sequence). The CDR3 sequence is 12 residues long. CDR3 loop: CASSALGGEQYF. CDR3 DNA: TGTGCCAGTAGTGCCCTTGGGGGGGAGCAGTACTTC.

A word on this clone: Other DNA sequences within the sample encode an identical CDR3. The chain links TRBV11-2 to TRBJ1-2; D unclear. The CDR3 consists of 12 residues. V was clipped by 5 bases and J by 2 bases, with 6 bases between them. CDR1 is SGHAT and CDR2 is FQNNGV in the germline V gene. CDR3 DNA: TGTGCCAGCAGCCAAGGGAACTATGGCTACACCTTC. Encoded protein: CASSQGNYGYTF. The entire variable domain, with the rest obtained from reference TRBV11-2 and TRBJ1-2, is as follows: EAGVAQSPRYKIIEKRQSVAFWCNPISGHATLYWYQQILGQGPKLLIQFQNNGVVDDSQLPKDRFSAERLKGVDSTLKIQPAKLEDSAVYLCASSQGNYGYTFGSGTRLTVV.

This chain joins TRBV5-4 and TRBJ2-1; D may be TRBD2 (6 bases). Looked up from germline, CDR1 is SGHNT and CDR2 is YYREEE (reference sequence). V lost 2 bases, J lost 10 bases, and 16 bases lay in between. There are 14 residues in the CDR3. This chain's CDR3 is CASSLKAGRIEQFF. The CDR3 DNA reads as TGTGCCAGCAGCTTAAAAGCGGGCCGAATCGAGCAGTTCTTC.

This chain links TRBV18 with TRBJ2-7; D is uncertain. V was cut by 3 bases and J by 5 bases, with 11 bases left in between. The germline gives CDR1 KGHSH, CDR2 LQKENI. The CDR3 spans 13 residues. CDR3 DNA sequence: TGTGCCAGCTCACCTACCTATAAGGACGAGCAGTACTTC. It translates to CASSPTYKDEQYF.

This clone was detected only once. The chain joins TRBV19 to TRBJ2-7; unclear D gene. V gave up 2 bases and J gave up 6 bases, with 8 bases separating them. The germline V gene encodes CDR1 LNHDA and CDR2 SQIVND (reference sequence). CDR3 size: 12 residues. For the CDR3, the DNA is TGTGCCAGTAGTATAAAATCCGGCGAGCAGTACTTC. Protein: CASSIKSGEQYF.

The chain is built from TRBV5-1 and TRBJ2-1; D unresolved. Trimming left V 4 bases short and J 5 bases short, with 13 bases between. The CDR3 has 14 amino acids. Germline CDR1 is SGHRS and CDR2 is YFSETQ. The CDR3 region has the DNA TGCGCCAGCAGCGTGGGTAGTCTAGACAATGAGCAGTTCTTC. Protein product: CASSVGSLDNEQFF.

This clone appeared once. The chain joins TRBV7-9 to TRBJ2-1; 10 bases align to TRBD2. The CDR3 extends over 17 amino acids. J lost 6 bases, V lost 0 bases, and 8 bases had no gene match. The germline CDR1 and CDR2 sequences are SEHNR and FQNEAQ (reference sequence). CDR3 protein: CASSLAVRLAGLNEQFF. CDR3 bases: TGTGCCAGCAGCTTAGCCGTTCGACTAGCGGGCCTCAATGAGCAGTTCTTC.

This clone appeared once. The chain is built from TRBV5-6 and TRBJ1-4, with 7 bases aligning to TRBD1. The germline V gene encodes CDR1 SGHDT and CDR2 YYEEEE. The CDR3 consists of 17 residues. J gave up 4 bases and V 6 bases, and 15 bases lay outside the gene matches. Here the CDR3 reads CASNSYPRDRSNEKLFF. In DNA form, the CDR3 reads TGTGCCAGCAACTCGTACCCCCGGGACAGAAGTAATGAAAAACTGTTTTTT.

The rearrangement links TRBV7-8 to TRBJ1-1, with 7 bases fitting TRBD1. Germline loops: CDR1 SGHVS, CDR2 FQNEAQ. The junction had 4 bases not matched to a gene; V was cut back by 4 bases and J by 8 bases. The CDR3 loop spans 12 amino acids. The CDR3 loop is CASSSTGAEAFF. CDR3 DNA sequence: TGTGCCAGCAGCTCAACAGGGGCGGAAGCTTTCTTT.

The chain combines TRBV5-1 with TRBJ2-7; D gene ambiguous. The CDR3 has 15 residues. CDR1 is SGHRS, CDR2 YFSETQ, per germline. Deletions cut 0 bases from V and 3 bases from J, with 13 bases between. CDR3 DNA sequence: TGCGCCAGCAGCTTGGGGAGCATGAATCACTACGAGCAGTACTTC. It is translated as CASSLGSMNHYEQYF.